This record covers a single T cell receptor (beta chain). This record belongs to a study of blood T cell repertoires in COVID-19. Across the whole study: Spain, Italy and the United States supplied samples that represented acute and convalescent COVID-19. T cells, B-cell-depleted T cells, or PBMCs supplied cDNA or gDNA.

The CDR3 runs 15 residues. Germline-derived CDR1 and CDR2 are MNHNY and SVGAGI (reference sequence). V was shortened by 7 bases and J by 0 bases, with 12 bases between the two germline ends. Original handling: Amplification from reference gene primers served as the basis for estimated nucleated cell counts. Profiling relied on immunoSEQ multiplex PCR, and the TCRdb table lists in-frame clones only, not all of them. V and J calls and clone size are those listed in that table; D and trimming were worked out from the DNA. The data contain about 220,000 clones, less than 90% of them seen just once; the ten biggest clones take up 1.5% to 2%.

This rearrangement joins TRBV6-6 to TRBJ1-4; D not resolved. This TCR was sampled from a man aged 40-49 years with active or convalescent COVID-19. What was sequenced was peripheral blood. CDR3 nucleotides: TGTGCCAGCACCCACTACACCACAACTAATGAAAAACTGTTTTTT. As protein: CASTHYTTTNEKLFF.